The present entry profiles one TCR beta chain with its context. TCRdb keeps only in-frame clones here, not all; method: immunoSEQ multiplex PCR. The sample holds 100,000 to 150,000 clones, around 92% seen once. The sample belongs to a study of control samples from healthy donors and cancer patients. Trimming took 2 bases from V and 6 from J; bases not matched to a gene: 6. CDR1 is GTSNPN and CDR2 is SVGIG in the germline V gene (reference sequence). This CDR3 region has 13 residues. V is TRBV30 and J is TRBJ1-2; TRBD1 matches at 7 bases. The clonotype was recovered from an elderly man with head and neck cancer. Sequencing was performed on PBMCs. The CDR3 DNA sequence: TGTGCCTGGAGTTTGAGGGGGCCTGATGGCTACACCTTC. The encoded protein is CAWSLRGPDGYTF.